This T cell receptor (beta chain) was captured by sequencing in a study of brain T cells in children with intractable seizures. Measured with immunoSEQ multiplex PCR; TCRdb has only the in-frame clones, and not every one. Of some 62,000 clones listed, about 96% were seen once; the top ten hold more than 0.3%. Surgery cases with the highest brain T cell transcript signatures were chosen for sequencing. The V gene's germline CDR1 is SGHAT and CDR2 FQNNGV. There are 12 residues in the CDR3. The V end was cut by 2 bases, the J end by 7 bases, with 8 bases between. Turning to this clone: The antigen remains unidentified.

Overall study findings and caveats: Patients' HCMV serostatus was unknown; virus specificity rests on CDR3 similarity alone. Clones missing pre-surgery may reflect undersampling of that blood sample.

This receptor was taken from a boy under two years old with focal cortical dysplasia and intractable seizures. The chain uses TRBV11-2 and TRBJ1-1; D call uncertain. Material: peripheral blood, obtained at surgery. The CDR3 protein is CASSLRRNEAFF. CDR3 in DNA: TGTGCCAGCAGCTTAAGGCGTAATGAAGCTTTCTTT.